This T cell receptor (beta chain) appears in the sequencing data of a study of blood T cells in healthy people across ages (dated by TCRdb to 2015 to 2017). About the investigation overall: In model experiments, template switching captured about one uniquely barcoded TCR beta cDNA molecule for every two T cells. To track age-related changes in TCR beta repertoire diversity, the study relied on deep sequencing normalized with unique cDNA molecular identifiers. Four age groups were formed from the donors: young (average about 16 years), middle-aged (approximately 42), aged (around 68) and long-lived (82). The study analyzed two additional independent replicas of 1 million unique cDNA reads from the same blood draw for two donors, one aged 18 to 30 and one aged 80 or older. Results and caveats for the whole study, not just this receptor: Estimates of total diversity based on one million sequenced T cells were regarded as lower bounds and as underestimates. A strong correlation was found between observed TCR beta diversity and the percentage of naive T cells measured by flow cytometry. Compared with the aged group, the long-lived group had more naive CD4+ T cells, fewer expanded clones and increased TCR diversity, suggesting age selection. Bulk unsorted PBMC profiling prevented conclusive comparison of naive and antigen-experienced compartments. Because donor CMV infection status was unknown, age-related changes in expanded clonotypes were potentially confounded. As age increased, observed TCR beta diversity per million T cells dropped in a roughly linear way, and a significant reduction was already evident by age approximately 40.

Of note for this clonotype: Its target antigen remains unknown. Per-nucleotide qualities are absent, and no much larger clonotype sits a single base away.

The donors were roughly 39 Caucasian individuals from Russia, aged 6 to 90 years, who were systemically healthy. Each donor gave around 9.8 milliliters of peripheral blood, collected into EDTA-treated Vacutainer tubes. Ficoll-Paque density-gradient centrifugation was used to isolate PBMCs, with at least 7 million per sample. Total RNA, at least 5 micrograms per sample, was extracted from PBMCs with Trizol reagent. The percentages of naive CD45RAhigh/CD27high T cells were determined by flow cytometry on a PBMC aliquot from every donor. Trimming takes 5 bases off V and 3 bases off J; junction bases not matched to a gene: 6. CDR1 and CDR2 are drawn from the germline V gene: SGHTA, FQGTGA. The CDR3 runs 16 amino acids, cysteine and phenylalanine included. Only the CDR3 portion is preserved as DNA: 48 bases, with reading frame beginning at the first base. The library was prepared using 5' RACE. Reads for this sample came from an Illumina HiSeq 2500. The second PCR ran for about 6 to 11 cycles and used a J-beta primer mix along with a sample-barcoded 5' primer. Each TCR beta cDNA molecule received a unique molecular identifier from a template-switch 5' adaptor carrying 12 random nucleotides. At least 2.5 million CDR3-containing paired-end reads were obtained from each sample. The Mint cDNA synthesis kit, primed by a TRBC-specific oligonucleotide, was used to synthesize first-strand cDNA from all RNA. After uracil-DNA glycosylase treatment, a first 18-cycle PCR used universal primers M1SS and BC2_uni_R on all cDNA. Under the source paper's analysis protocol: For normalization, 1 million high-quality reads, each with a distinct molecular identifier, were randomly selected from each sample. Instead of being binned into consensus sequences, reads that shared molecular identifiers were thrown out. MiTCR, set to a Q25 quality threshold and the strictest error-elimination algorithm, was used for CDR3 identification, clonotype clustering and error correction. A nonparametric unseen species model with Euler transformation was used to estimate lower-bound total TCR beta diversity. The public reads were reprocessed in TCRdb via fastp at Q25 and MiXCR, keeping in-frame beta chains. Records with the same CDR3 protein are collapsed into one entry carrying the most frequent genes and DNA. The V and J calls and clone size are TCRdb's, not the authors'. For this sample there are around 780,000 distinct CDR3 sequences; about a quarter appear just once. The biggest ten clones account for approximately 2.9% of the sample.

The data also belong to a second study, concerning T cells of mothers and their children. The other study reports the following: Nine systemically healthy Caucasian individuals, comprising three mothers and their six children, were included as donors. cDNA synthesis used all of the extracted RNA, with 1.5 ug of RNA in each 15 ul reaction. In the second PCR, sample barcodes and 2-4 random nucleotides were introduced via the M1S primer. Over 9 million TCR beta CDR3 reads came from each mother, compared with around 3 million reads from each child. TCR recombination output is similarly shaped by thymic selection in related and unrelated pairs, with a minor effect exerted by inherited differences. Normalized repertoire overlap was always slightly but never significantly higher in related than unrelated mother-child pairs. With a sensitivity of about 100 clones per million clonotypes, no persistent microchimeric T cell clones were detected. In the study, deep NGS was used to compare the TCR beta repertoires of mothers and children, and features distinguishing related mother-child pairs from unrelated individuals were sought. On average, the children were approximately 11 +/- 4 years old, while the mothers were approximately 41 +/- 4 years old. After adapter ligation with NEBNext reagents, the libraries were sequenced on Illumina HiSeq 2000 with 100+100 nt paired-end reads. To prevent cross-contamination, the mother and child libraries were prepared one month apart and sequenced in separate runs. For each donor, somewhere between about 500,000 and 2,300,000 distinct TCR beta clonotypes were identified. Naive TCR beta clonotypes were estimated from low-frequency clonotypes matched to each donor's FACS-determined naive share, without sorting.

This chain joins TRBV7-3 to TRBJ2-2, with 10 middle bases fitting TRBD2. This sequence was found in a boy aged 5-17 years in good health. The sequencing sample was made of blood. In nucleotides, the sequence is TGTGCCAGCAGCCCCGAGCGGGGGGGGTACACCGGGGAGCTGTTTTTT. It translates to CASSPERGGYTGELFF.